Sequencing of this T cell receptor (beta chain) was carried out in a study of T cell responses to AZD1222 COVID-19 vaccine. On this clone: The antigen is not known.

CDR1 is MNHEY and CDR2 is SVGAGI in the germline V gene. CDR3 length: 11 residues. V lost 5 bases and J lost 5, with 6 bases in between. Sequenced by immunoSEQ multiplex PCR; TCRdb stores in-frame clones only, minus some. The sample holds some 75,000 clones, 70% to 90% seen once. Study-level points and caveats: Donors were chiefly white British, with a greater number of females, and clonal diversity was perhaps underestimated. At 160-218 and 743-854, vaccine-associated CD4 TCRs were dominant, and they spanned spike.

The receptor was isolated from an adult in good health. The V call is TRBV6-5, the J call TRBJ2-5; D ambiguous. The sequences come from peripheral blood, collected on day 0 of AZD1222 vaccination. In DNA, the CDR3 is TGTGCCAGCAGTCCACGGGAGACCCAGTACTTC. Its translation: CASSPRETQYF.